The entry that follows covers one T cell receptor (beta chain) sequence. The antigen is undetermined. These data belong to a study of OX40 agonist ivuxolimab in advanced cancers. Study-level information: The study gave patients intravenous ivuxolimab at 0.01 to 10 mg/kg every 2 weeks. Of mixed ages from about 20 to 90 and averaging approximately 60 years, the group was 65% to 85% male. Enrolled patients in dose escalation had cancers that were hepatocellular carcinoma, melanoma, renal cell or head and neck cancer.

General study findings and limits: At doses 0.1 to 3.0 mg/kg, CD4+ and CD8+ clones expanded.

Germline loops: CDR1 MDHEN, CDR2 SYDVKM. The CDR3 extends over 15 amino acids. V was trimmed by 3 bases and J by 0 bases, leaving 9 bases between them. Data came from immunoSEQ multiplex PCR; TCRdb stores just in-frame clones and leaves some out. The sample contains tens of thousands of clones, 75% to 95% of which appear only once. V gene TRBV28 combines with J gene TRBJ1-3; possible D gene TRBD1, 5 bases. This material consisted of CD4+ or CD8+ T cells sorted from blood, taken in a trial of the OX40 agonist ivuxolimab. This clonotype was obtained from an adult with an advanced solid tumor such as melanoma, head and neck, liver or kidney cancer. The CDR3 loop reads CASSFPQGSGNTIYF. CDR3 DNA sequence: TGTGCCAGCAGTTTCCCCCAGGGCTCTGGAAACACCATATATTTT.